This TCR beta chain was recorded in a study of T cells in Graves' hyperthyroidism and ophthalmopathy. Study in general: Peripheral blood samples were taken at initial diagnosis, prior to any treatment.

This clonotype was observed at least ten times. CDR3 length equals 14 residues. CDR1 is MNHEY, CDR2 SVGEGT, per germline. V lost 0 bases and J lost 4, with 9 bases in between. Uncontrolled infection, other autoimmune disease, pregnancy and lactation each barred patients from inclusion. The diagnostic basis comprised clinical symptoms, serum thyroxine and TRAb, thyroid ultrasound and orbital computed tomography. TCR beta CDR3 regions were amplified from RNA. First-round RT-PCR with HTBI primers amplified the TCR CDR3 region. Each CDR3 protein is one row after TCRdb ran MiXCR on the multiplex PCR reads. This sample has around 200,000 distinct CDR3 sequences; approximately 15% occur once, and the top ten carry roughly 30%.

The TCR originated in a woman in her fifties or sixties with Graves' hyperthyroidism. The rearrangement joins TRBV6-2 or TRBV6-3 to TRBJ1-2, with no clear D. Sequenced material: blood. The CDR3 loop reads CASSYSITVYGYTF. CDR3 in DNA: TGTGCCAGCAGTTACTCGATTACGGTCTATGGCTACACCTTC.